This is a list of T cell receptor beta chains from one sample in a study. TCRdb reprocessed the RT-PCR reads with MiXCR, giving one entry per CDR3 protein. The repertoire holds about 680,000 distinct CDR3 sequences, with more than 13% as singletons. Sequenced input: memory CD4+ T cells from blood. These receptors were obtained from a female donor in good health, serving as a healthy control. Each CDR3 is given with its conserved first and last residue. The order of the fields is D gene, V gene, J gene, clone size, CDR3 DNA, CDR3 protein. D genes are given only for firm matches. A clone size is listed for some rows: how often the clone was seen (once, few, many), or a class if it is expanded.

NA,TRBV6-6,TRBJ1-2,NA,TGTGCCAGCAGTTACAGGGGGGGGGCAAGCGGGCATGGCTACACCTTC,CASSYRGGASGHGYTF
NA,TRBV7-8,TRBJ2-1,NA,TGTGCCAGCAGCTTGCGTGCACAGGTGCCCCCTGAGCAGTTCTTC,CASSLRAQVPPEQFF
NA,TRBV30,TRBJ1-1,few,TGTGCCTGGAGTGGGACAGCTGAAGCTTTCTTT,CAWSGTAEAFF
TRBD1,TRBV12-3/TRBV12-4,TRBJ1-5,many,TGTGCCAGCAGCGGGCCCGGACAGGGGTCTCAGCCCCAGCATTTT,CASSGPGQGSQPQHF
TRBD1,TRBV4-2,TRBJ2-5,NA,TGTGCCAGCAGCCAAGGGGGACAGCAAGAGACCCAGTACTTC,CASSQGGQQETQYF
TRBD1,TRBV7-2,TRBJ1-1,few,TGTGCCAGCAGCCAAAAGGGACAGGGGGCGCGAACTGAAGCTTTCTTT,CASSQKGQGARTEAFF
TRBD2,TRBV25-1,TRBJ2-7,few,TGTGCCAGCAGTGATCCCGCGGGAGTGGCAGGCGAGCAGTACTTC,CASSDPAGVAGEQYF
NA,TRBV20-1,TRBJ2-5,few,TGCAGTGGCAGAGGAAGAAAAGAGACCCAGTACTTC,CSGRGRKETQYF
TRBD2,TRBV6-5,TRBJ2-3,many,TGTGCCAGCACCCCGGGACTAGCCGTCACAGATACGCAGTATTTT,CASTPGLAVTDTQYF
NA,TRBV14,TRBJ2-5,NA,TGTGCCAGCAGCCTCAGGGTTTTAGAGACCCAGTACTTC,CASSLRVLETQYF
NA,TRBV18,TRBJ2-2,NA,TGTGCCAGCTCACTATATTCCCAAAATGCGAACACCGGGGAGCTGTTTTTT,CASSLYSQNANTGELFF
NA,TRBV28,TRBJ1-2,NA,TGTGCCAGCTCTTGGACAGCGTTTAGGGATGGCTACACCTTC,CASSWTAFRDGYTF
NA,TRBV12-3/TRBV12-4,TRBJ1-3,NA,TGTGCCAGCAGTTTTCCCCAGGGAGCTGGAAACACCATATATTTT,CASSFPQGAGNTIYF
NA,TRBV3-1,TRBJ1-6,NA,TGTGCCAGCAGATCAGACACGATGGTTTCACCCCTCCACTTT,CASRSDTMVSPLHF